This TCR beta chain comes out of a study of T cell changes during pregnancy in multiple sclerosis. The germline gives CDR1 SGHRS, CDR2 YFSETQ. The CDR3 runs 19 residues. With V trimmed by 2 bases and J by 5 bases, 13 bases remained unmatched. TCRdb keeps only in-frame clones here, not all; method: immunoSEQ multiplex PCR. This table has just under 80,000 clones, around 93% appearing once. The TCR comes from a female donor in good health, enrolled as a control in a pregnancy study. The chain joins TRBV5-1 to TRBJ2-1; 13 bases are a match to TRBD2. The material was peripheral blood, obtained in the second trimester of pregnancy. CDR3 sequence reads: CASSFYRTSGGIKDNEQFF. The CDR3 bases are TGCGCCAGCAGCTTTTACAGGACTAGCGGGGGTATAAAGGACAATGAGCAGTTCTTC.